The 10 T cell receptor beta chains below all came from one sample that was sequenced in a study of blood T cells in healthy people across ages. Next came a second PCR, run for about 6 to 11 cycles, which used a sample-barcoded 5' primer along with a J-beta primer mix. TCRdb passed the 5' RACE reads through MiXCR, listing each CDR3 protein once. This repertoire shows about 620,000 distinct CDR3 sequences, under 65% found once; its top ten account for about 14%. Sequencing used blood. Receptors were obtained from an elderly woman in good health.

V is TRBV5-4 and J is TRBJ2-7; 7 bases line up with TRBD1. Germline trimming cut 4 bases from V and 5 bases from J; bases unmatched to any gene: 9. CDR1 is SGHNT, CDR2 YYREEE, per germline (reference sequence). CDR3 size: 14 residues. The CDR3 here is CASSPFDRAHEQYF. The CDR3 coding sequence is TGTGCCAGCAGCCCCTTCGACAGGGCCCACGAGCAGTACTTC. Variable domain in full (rest from reference TRBV5-4 and TRBJ2-7): ETGVTQSPTHLIKTRGQQVTLRCSSQSGHNTVSWYQQALGQGPQFIFQYYREEENGRGNFPPRFSGLQFPNYSSELNVNALELDDSALYLCASSPFDRAHEQYFGPGTRLTVT.

The chain links TRBV3-1 to TRBJ1-2; D not resolved. Trimming removed 0 bases at V and 7 bases at J, with 6 bases between. The length of the CDR3 is 12 residues. The germline V gene has CDR1 LGHDT and CDR2 YNNKEL (reference sequence). The CDR3: CASSQERFGYTF. CDR3 nucleotides: TGTGCCAGCAGCCAAGAAAGGTTTGGCTACACCTTC.

This clonotype was seen ten or more times. As DNA, the CDR3 is TGTGCCACCAGCAGAGATCGATCGGGAGCGACGGTCTACAATGAGCAGTTCTTC. It is translated as CATSRDRSGATVYNEQFF. The V call is TRBV15, the J call TRBJ2-1, with D possibly matching TRBD2 (6 bases). Germline loops: CDR1 LNHNV, CDR2 YYDKDF (reference sequence). The length of the CDR3 is 18 residues. The germline V and J ends were trimmed by 0 bases and 3 bases, with 18 bases remaining between them.

This clonotype occurred a few times. The chain employs TRBV28 and TRBJ2-7; 8 positions match TRBD2. CDR3 length: 15 amino acids. The junction had 8 bases not matched to a gene; V was cut back by 4 bases and J by 3 bases. In germline, CDR1 is MDHEN, CDR2 SYDVKM. The CDR3 DNA sequence: TGTGCCAGCAGTTCCCCTAGCGGGCCCCTCTACGAGCAGTACTTC. This translates into CASSSPSGPLYEQYF.

There are many counts of this clonotype. This chain's CDR3 is CSASPRGRINEQFF. The DNA of the CDR3 is TGCAGTGCTTCACCTAGGGGGCGCATCAATGAGCAGTTCTTC. This chain links TRBV20-1 with TRBJ2-1; 7 nucleotides line up with TRBD1. The CDR3 totals 14 residues. Germline trimming cut 5 bases from V and 6 bases from J; bases unmatched to any gene: 10. Germline CDR1 reads DFQATT; CDR2 reads SNEGSKA (reference sequence).

Concerning this clonotype: The junction departs from germline at one end; a sequencing error may be responsible. The chain's CDR3 is CASSYSKGSYEQYF. CDR3 DNA: TGCGCCAGCAGTTACTCGAAGGGCTCCTACGAGCAGTACTTC. This chain joins TRBV6-6 and TRBJ2-7, with no clear D. The CDR3 has 14 amino acids. Germline V gene sequence: CDR1 MNHNY, CDR2 SVGAGI (reference sequence).

This chain uses TRBV6-5 with TRBJ2-1; tentatively, D is TRBD1 or TRBD2 (5 bases each). Deletions cut 5 bases from V and 4 bases from J, with 15 bases between. The CDR3 has 15 residues. Germline CDR1 MNHEY, CDR2 SVGAGI. This chain's CDR3 is CASSRATGQYNEQFF. CDR3 in DNA: TGTGCCAGCAGTCGGGCGACGGGGCAATACAATGAGCAGTTCTTC.

This clonotype was found a few times. The chain joins TRBV11-2 to TRBJ2-7; 10 bases align to TRBD2. V lost 5 bases to trimming and J lost 10 bases; unmatched junction nucleotides: 17. Germline CDR1 is SGHAT and CDR2 is FQNNGV. There are 16 residues in the CDR3. For the CDR3, the DNA is TGTGCCAGCAGCCCCCTCGGGCTAGCGGGAGAGAGCGTTCAGTACTTC. Translation gives CASSPLGLAGESVQYF.

This clonotype was counted at least ten times. The chain joins TRBV24-1 to TRBJ2-1; D is uncertain. The CDR3 consists of 12 residues. From germline, CDR1 is KGHDR and CDR2 SFDVKD. V was cut by 5 bases and J by 8 bases, with 9 bases left in between. CDR3 region: CATSATWDEQFF. The CDR3 region has the DNA TGTGCCACCAGTGCGACTTGGGATGAGCAGTTCTTC.

There are many counts of this clonotype. The V gene is TRBV20-1, the J gene TRBJ2-1; D gene unclear. This CDR3 is 13 amino acids long. V lost 4 bases and J lost 6, with 13 bases in between. CDR1 DFQATT and CDR2 SNEGSKA come from the germline V gene (reference sequence). In nucleotides, the CDR3 is TGCAGTGCTACCTCCGGACCATTCAATGAGCAGTTCTTC. This translates into CSATSGPFNEQFF.